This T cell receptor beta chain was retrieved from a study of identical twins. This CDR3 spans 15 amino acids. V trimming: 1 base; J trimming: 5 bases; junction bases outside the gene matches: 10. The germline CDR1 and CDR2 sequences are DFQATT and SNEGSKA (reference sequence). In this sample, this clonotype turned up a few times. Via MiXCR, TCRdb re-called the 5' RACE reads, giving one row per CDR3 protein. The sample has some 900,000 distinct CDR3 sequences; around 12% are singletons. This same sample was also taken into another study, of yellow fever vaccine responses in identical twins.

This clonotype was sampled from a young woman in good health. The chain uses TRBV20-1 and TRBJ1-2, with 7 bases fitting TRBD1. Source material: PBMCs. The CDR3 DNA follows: TGCAGTGCTAGAGCGTGGGGCAGGGGGAGTTATGGCTACACCTTC. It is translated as CSARAWGRGSYGYTF.